Listed here are 3 T cell receptor beta chains from one sample, sequenced in a study of blood T cell repertoires in COVID-19. Libraries were prepared by immunoSEQ multiplex PCR; TCRdb keeps only in-frame clonotypes and omits some of them. The sample has 85,000 to 110,000 clones, more than 70% seen once; the top ten hold about 15%. The specimen sequenced was peripheral blood. The origin of the receptors is a woman aged 80 or older in a cohort sampled during active COVID-19.

V and J are TRBV24-1 and TRBJ1-3; 10 positions agree with TRBD1. Per germline, CDR1 KGHDR and CDR2 SFDVKD. This CDR3 comprises 18 residues. With 4 bases clipped from V and 1 base from J, the junction kept 9 bases outside the gene matches. The CDR3 loop reads CATSDEPGQGISGNTIYF. CDR3 bases: TGTGCCACCAGTGACGAGCCGGGACAGGGGATATCTGGAAACACCATATATTTT.

The CDR3 here is CASSLADRGDTQYF. The CDR3 nucleotides are TGCGCCAGCAGCTTGGCTGACAGGGGGGATACGCAGTATTTT. The V and J genes are TRBV5-1 and TRBJ2-3; TRBD1 agrees at 9 bases. The germline V gene has CDR1 SGHRS and CDR2 YFSETQ. The CDR3 has 14 amino acids. V was clipped by 0 bases and J by 6 bases; unmatched bases: 2.

J is TRBJ2-5 and V is TRBV12-5; tentatively, D is TRBD2 (6 bases). This CDR3 has 15 amino acids. Trimming removed 1 base at V and 4 bases at J, with 13 bases between. From germline, CDR1 is LGHNT and CDR2 FRNRAP. The CDR3 here is CASGLGREVGETQYF. Here the CDR3 DNA reads TGTGCTAGTGGTTTGGGCAGGGAGGTTGGAGAGACCCAGTACTTC.